Listed below are T cell receptor beta chains from one sample, sequenced in a study of CD8+CD57+ T cells in acquired aplastic anemia. TCRdb reprocessed the reads via MiXCR and lists one record per CDR3 protein. Seen here are 150,000 to 200,000 distinct CDR3 sequences, around 48% observed once, and the top ten hold about 1.8%. The sequenced sample was sorted CD4+, CD8+, or CD8+CD57+ T cells (not recorded which) from PBMCs. Source of these receptors: a human donor with aplastic anemia. The CDR3 runs from the conserved cysteine through the conserved F or W. The D gene is left open where the match is weak. Where a row states a size, it is once, few, many or the class of an expanded clone; other rows omit it.

>TRBD2|TRBJ2-2|many|TRBV20-1
CSAARAGVNTGELFF
TGCAGTGCCGCCAGAGCGGGAGTGAACACCGGGGAGCTGTTTTTT
>.|TRBJ2-3|.|TRBV5-4
CASSLAGRATDAQYF
TGTGCCAGCAGCTTGGCCGGTAGAGCGACAGATGCGCAGTATTTT
>.|TRBJ2-2|few|TRBV6-2/TRBV6-3
CASSYSDRTNTGELFF
TGTGCCAGCAGTTACTCGGACCGGACTAACACCGGGGAGCTGTTTTTT
>.|TRBJ2-6|many|TRBV6-5
CASSSAPGANVLTF
TGTGCCAGCAGTTCAGCGCCAGGGGCCAACGTCCTGACTTTC
>TRBD1|TRBJ2-1|many|TRBV2
CASSLGTGVPNEQFF
TGTGCCAGCTCCCTCGGGACAGGGGTTCCCAATGAGCAGTTCTTC
>.|TRBJ1-5|.|TRBV11-2
CASSKTPVRGNQPQHF
TGTGCCAGCAGCAAAACTCCCGTGAGGGGCAATCAGCCCCAGCATTTT
>.|TRBJ1-5|many|TRBV19
CASSETGSGNQPQHF
TGTGCCAGTAGCGAAACAGGGTCGGGGAATCAGCCCCAGCATTTT
>TRBD1|TRBJ2-3|few|TRBV19
CASSVRDRVTDTQYF
TGTGCCAGTAGTGTCCGGGACAGGGTCACAGATACGCAGTATTTT
>.|TRBJ2-3|.|TRBV20-1
CSASSVGGSTDTQYF
TGCAGTGCCAGCAGCGTAGGGGGGAGCACAGATACGCAGTATTTT
>.|TRBJ1-1|many|TRBV20-1
CSARLPGRGTNTEAFF
TGCAGTGCTAGATTACCGGGAAGGGGAACGAACACTGAAGCTTTCTTT
>.|TRBJ1-1|.|TRBV15
CATSRDGEVGPNTEAFF
TGTGCCACCAGCAGAGATGGGGAAGTTGGCCCGAACACTGAAGCTTTCTTT
>.|TRBJ2-7|.|TRBV29-1
CSVEDLGYEQYF
TGCAGCGTTGAAGATCTTGGCTACGAGCAGTACTTC
>.|TRBJ2-2|few|TRBV27
CASGLTVTGELFF
TGTGCCAGTGGACTGACGGTCACCGGGGAGCTGTTTTTT
>.|TRBJ1-4|.|TRBV2
CASSEALLLVTTNEKLFF
TGTGCCAGCAGTGAAGCGCTGTTGTTGGTTACAACTAATGAAAAACTGTTTTTT
>.|TRBJ2-7|few|TRBV15
CATSRVGDGSYEQYF
TGTGCCACCAGCAGAGTGGGGGACGGCTCCTACGAGCAGTACTTC
>.|TRBJ1-1|few|TRBV7-2
CASSLVRTEAFF
TGTGCCAGCAGCTTAGTCCGCACTGAAGCTTTCTTT
>.|TRBJ2-5|many|TRBV4-1
CASSQSVGGETQYF
TGCGCCAGCAGCCAATCCGTGGGCGGGGAGACCCAGTACTTC
>.|TRBJ1-1|.|TRBV20-1
CSAREQGRNTEAFF
TGCAGTGCTAGAGAGCAGGGTCGGAACACTGAAGCTTTCTTT
>TRBD2|TRBJ2-3|.|TRBV12-3/TRBV12-4
CASSRTSGLTDTQYF
TGTGCCAGCAGCCGGACTAGCGGATTAACAGATACGCAGTATTTT
>.|TRBJ2-3|.|TRBV6-4
CASSDSNEWTSTDTQYF
TGTGCCAGCAGTGACTCGAATGAGTGGACTAGCACAGATACGCAGTATTTT
>TRBD2|TRBJ2-5|.|TRBV10-3
CAISDRLAGGSETQYF
TGTGCCATCAGTGACCGACTAGCGGGAGGGTCTGAGACCCAGTACTTC
>TRBD1|TRBJ1-2|.|TRBV7-2
CASSLASDRAGYGYTF
TGTGCCAGCAGCTTAGCCTCTGACAGGGCCGGCTATGGCTACACCTTC
>.|TRBJ2-7|many|TRBV18
CASSPSLNEQYF
TGTGCCAGCTCACCAAGTTTGAACGAGCAGTACTTC
>.|TRBJ2-7|.|TRBV7-2
CASSLISPSDEQYF
TGTGCCAGCAGCTTAATTAGCCCCTCCGACGAGCAGTACTTC
>.|TRBJ1-1|many|TRBV7-2
CASSSQPTENTEAFF
TGTGCCAGCAGCTCTCAACCTACAGAGAACACTGAAGCTTTCTTT
>TRBD2|TRBJ2-1|.|TRBV20-1
CSASPPTSGPAEQFF
TGCAGTGCTAGTCCCCCTACTAGCGGACCTGCAGAGCAGTTCTTC
>.|TRBJ1-5|.|TRBV7-9
CASQRGAGHQPQHF
TGTGCCAGCCAGAGGGGGGCTGGCCATCAGCCCCAGCATTTT
>TRBD2|TRBJ2-1|many|TRBV9
CASSALAGARNEQFF
TGTGCCAGCAGCGCCCTAGCGGGGGCGAGGAATGAGCAGTTCTTC
>.|TRBJ1-1|.|TRBV5-1
CASSSRGPNEAFF
TGCGCCAGCAGCTCTAGGGGTCCTAATGAAGCTTTCTTT
>.|TRBJ2-5|many|TRBV7-7
CASSFYRDTQETQYF
TGTGCCAGCAGCTTTTACCGGGACACCCAAGAGACCCAGTACTTC
>TRBD2|TRBJ2-7|many|TRBV7-9
CASSRIRAGDSEQYF
TGTGCCAGCAGCCGGATACGAGCGGGGGACTCGGAGCAGTACTTC
>.|TRBJ2-3|few|TRBV24-1
CATSDQTDTQYF
TGTGCCACCAGTGATCAGACAGATACGCAGTATTTT
>TRBD1|TRBJ2-7|many|TRBV28
CASYPGQEQYEQYF
TGTGCCAGCTACCCCGGACAGGAACAATACGAGCAGTACTTC
>.|TRBJ2-5|many|TRBV6-6
CASSYPRETQYF
TGTGCCAGCAGTTACCCCAGGGAGACCCAGTACTTC
>.|TRBJ2-7|many|TRBV12-5
CASGLESGTVTYEQYF
TGTGCTAGTGGTTTGGAGTCCGGGACGGTGACCTACGAGCAGTACTTC
>TRBD2|TRBJ2-1|.|TRBV12-3/TRBV12-4
CASNSPGGQFF
TGTGCCAGCAACAGTCCGGGGGGGCAGTTCTTC
>.|TRBJ1-1|.|TRBV29-1
CSVVIMGAEAFF
TGCAGCGTTGTCATAATGGGGGCTGAAGCTTTCTTT
>TRBD1|TRBJ1-5|many|TRBV5-1
CASSQGGDPGNQPQHF
TGCGCCAGCAGCCAGGGGGGGGATCCGGGCAATCAGCCCCAGCATTTT
>.|TRBJ1-1|once|TRBV10-3
CAIRPEGGEAFF
TGTGCCATCAGGCCAGAGGGGGGTGAAGCTTTCTTT
>.|TRBJ2-5|few|TRBV3-1
CASSQFLGRVGQETQYF
TGTGCCAGCAGCCAATTCCTGGGTCGGGTGGGTCAAGAGACCCAGTACTTC
>TRBD1|TRBJ1-1|once|TRBV9
CASRKISWDSQAFF
TGTGCCAGCAGAAAGATCTCCTGGGACAGTCAAGCTTTCTTT
>.|TRBJ1-1|many|TRBV3-1
CASTYGVGSQYEAFF
TGTGCCAGCACCTATGGGGTCGGCAGCCAGTATGAAGCTTTCTTT
>.|TRBJ2-2|once|TRBV7-3
CASSSSSGELFF
TGTGCCAGCAGCTCCTCCTCCGGGGAGCTGTTTTTT
>.|TRBJ1-2|few|TRBV15
CAISRVGYGYTF
TGTGCCATCAGCAGGGTAGGGTATGGCTACACCTTC
>.|TRBJ1-1|medium-sized|TRBV15
CATSRTGSNTEAFF
TGTGCCACCAGCAGAACCGGGTCGAACACTGAAGCTTTCTTT